Included here is one T cell receptor (beta chain) sequence, with context. Its target antigen remains unknown. No much larger clone is present one base from it, and per-base qualities are unavailable. The library was generated by the immunoSEQ multiplex PCR assay. The immuneACCESS repertoire file appears here via TCRdb, limited to in-frame rearrangements. These files lack a portion of the clones; in checked studies, under half of the deficit traces to unresolved V genes, and the cause of the others is not known. Counted in this sample were over 80,000 clones; 90% of them appeared once. The top ten constitute around 0.8% of the sample. This entry belongs to a study of T cell changes during pregnancy in multiple sclerosis (dated by TCRdb to about 2019). For context, the study as a whole: The study looked at changes in the T cell repertoire across pregnancy in women with multiple sclerosis.

According to the germline V gene, CDR1 reads MNHEY and CDR2 reads SVGAGI. V is cut back by 5 bases and J by 6 bases, with 9 bases in the junction unmatched. From its cysteine to its phenylalanine, the CDR3 spans 14 amino acids. Only the CDR3 DNA stays, 42 bases, in frame from base 1. Material: peripheral blood, obtained in the second trimester of pregnancy. The V and J segments used are TRBV6-5 and TRBJ1-1; 7 nucleotides in the junction match TRBD1. The TCR sequence derives from a female donor in good health, enrolled as a control in a pregnancy study. The DNA reads TGTGCCAGCAGTACAATGGGACAGCGGGCTGAAGCTTTCTTT. It translates as CASSTMGQRAEAFF.